The clone carrying this TCR beta chain was seen a handful of times. This record comes from a study of CD8 T cells in ankylosing spondylitis. The CDR3 covers 12 residues. Per germline, CDR1 SQVTM and CDR2 ANQGSEA. Losses at the gene ends were 7 bases for V and 6 bases for J; bases not matched to a gene: 7. TCRdb fed the 5' RACE reads into MiXCR, producing one record per CDR3 protein. The sample includes around 150,000 distinct CDR3 sequences, approximately 10% of them seen just once. The sample comprised blood, either unsorted or a sorted T cell fraction (not recorded which). The sequence came from a female donor with ankylosing spondylitis or in good health (not recorded which). The V gene is TRBV29-1, the J gene TRBJ2-7; 9 bases fit TRBD1. CDR3 loop: CSGGQGSSEQYF. For the CDR3, the DNA is TGCAGCGGGGGACAGGGCTCTTCCGAGCAGTACTTC.